Described below is a single T cell receptor (beta chain) sequence and its context. This clonotype was observed many times. Which antigen it targets is not known. Qualities for individual bases were not recorded, and no much larger clone is one base off. Library preparation used PCR. Sequencing instrument: NextSeq 500. Bulk TCR libraries were made following a previously described method, with the TCR primers given in Table S5. Total RNA was purified with the Qiagen AllPrep DNA/RNA kit. Before analysis, reads from multiple sequencing runs of the same library were pooled. The authors' pipeline ran thus. Reads were retained only if their TCR constant sequence matched exactly, and those retained reads were trimmed to 150 nt and grouped according to their 12-nt molecular barcodes. Within each barcode group, reads were sub-clustered at a 15% Levenshtein threshold, and quality-weighted consensus sequences were built per RNA molecule. Non-functional sequences were removed, as were lower-count sequences one edit away from another. Based on a fit of two negative binomial distributions, barcode sub-clusters having less than 20% of the maximum read count were discarded. The raw public reads went through TCRdb reprocessing: fastp at Q25, MiXCR clone calling, in-frame beta chains kept. CDR3 protein duplicates are merged, each entry listing the most common genes and DNA. The V and J calls come from TCRdb's annotation, not from the publication. Across this sample there are about 100,000 distinct CDR3 sequences, with roughly a third seen only once. The ten largest clones take up approximately 4% of the sample.

The data derive from a study of molecular identifiers for immune sequencing clone quantification (dated by TCRdb to 2016 to 2018). With regard to the full study: In a replicate experiment, RNA from roughly 20,000 or 100,000 naive CD8 T cells was split into five aliquots, four of which were sequenced. This methods study benchmarked molecular-identifier clustering-based TCR repertoire sequencing (MIDCIRS) and TCR RNA copy counting, using CD8 T cells to do so. General findings and caveats noted by the study authors: The naive libraries included spiked-in Jurkat TCR RNA (under eleven copies' worth), and this Jurkat TCR RNA is not part of the donor repertoire. Highly expanded clone sizes could be underestimated if identical TCR molecules share a barcode. Modeling gave roughly 2.9 recovered TCR RNA copies per cell versus around 10 by digital PCR, implying about 30% capture efficiency. A single cell's worth of spiked-in Jurkat TCR RNA was reported detectable even among 750,000 to 1,000,000 naive CD8 T cells. Without barcode sub-clustering, chimeric consensus sequences inflated TCR diversity; chimeras reached as high as 47%. In CMV-specific effector cells, over 99% of molecules were held by clones above 20 RNA copies, whereas under 1% of molecules were held by such clones in naive cells.

Libraries of naive CD8 T cells were built from approximately 22,000 to 940,000 sorted cells, with 10%, 30% or 50% of the purified RNA used. On a BD FACSAria II, naive CD8 T cells were FACS-sorted as CD8+CD4-CCR7+CD45RA+ and collected into RLT Plus buffer. To test detection sensitivity, Jurkat RNA equivalent to approximately ten TCR copies was spiked into samples of roughly 18,000-1,000,000 naive CD8 T cells. CD8 T cells were enriched using RosetteSep CD8+ T Cell Enrichment Cocktail and Ficoll-Paque, and the enriched cells then underwent ACK red cell lysis. Inclusive of the bounding cysteine and phenylalanine, the CDR3 is 13 residues long. Just the 39-base CDR3 DNA is kept, in frame starting at base 1. V is cut back by 2 bases and J by 6 bases, with 3 bases in the junction unmatched.

This chain joins TRBV5-3 to TRBJ2-3; the central 7 bases match TRBD1. TRBV5-3 is an open reading frame whose function is uncertain. This receptor was taken from a human donor in good health. Some libraries in this study had Jurkat cell RNA spiked in. The sequencing sample was made of naive CD8+ T cells from blood, with Jurkat cell RNA spiked in. The cell subset or site label corresponds to: FACS-sorted CD8+CD4-CCR7+CD45RA+ naive T cells. The nucleotide sequence is TGTGCCAGAAGCTTCGGACAGGACGATACGCAGTATTTT. Its translation reads: CARSFGQDDTQYF.